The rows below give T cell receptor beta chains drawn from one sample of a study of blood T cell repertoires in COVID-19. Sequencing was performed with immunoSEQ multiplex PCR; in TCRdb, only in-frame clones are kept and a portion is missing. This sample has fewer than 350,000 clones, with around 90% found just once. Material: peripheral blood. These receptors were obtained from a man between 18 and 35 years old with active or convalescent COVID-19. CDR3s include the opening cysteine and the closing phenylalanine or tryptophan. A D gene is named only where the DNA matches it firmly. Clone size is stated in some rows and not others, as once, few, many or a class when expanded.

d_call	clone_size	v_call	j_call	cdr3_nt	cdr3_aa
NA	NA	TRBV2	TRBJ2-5	TGTGCCAGCAGCCAGGGGCGGGAGACCCAGTACTTC	CASSQGRETQYF
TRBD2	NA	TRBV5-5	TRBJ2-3	TGTGCCAGCAGCTTGGGCGGGGGGGCAGATACGCAGTATTTT	CASSLGGGADTQYF
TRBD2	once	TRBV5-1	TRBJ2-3	TGCGCCAGCAGGCGACGACTAGCGGAAGGCACAGATACGCAGTATTTT	CASRRRLAEGTDTQYF
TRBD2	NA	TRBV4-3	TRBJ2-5	TGCGCCAGCAGCCAAGATCCGGGACTAGCGGGGGGGCTGGAGACCCAGTACTTC	CASSQDPGLAGGLETQYF
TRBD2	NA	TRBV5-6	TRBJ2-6	TGTGCCAGCAGCCAGCGGGGGGCCATCTCTGGGGCCAACGTCCTGACTTTC	CASSQRGAISGANVLTF
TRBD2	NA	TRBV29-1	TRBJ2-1	TGCAGCGTTGGACCGACTAGCTGGCAGTTCTTC	CSVGPTSWQFF
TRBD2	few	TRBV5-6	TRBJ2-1	TGTGCCAGCACCCAAGCGGGATCCGCGTTCTTC	CASTQAGSAFF
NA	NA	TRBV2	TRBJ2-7	TGTGCCACAAGTGGGCAGGGAACCTACGAGCAGTACTTC	CATSGQGTYEQYF
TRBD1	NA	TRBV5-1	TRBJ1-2	TGCGCCAGCAGCGGAACGGGACAGGGTGGCTATGGCTACACCTTC	CASSGTGQGGYGYTF
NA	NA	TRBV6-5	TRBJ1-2	TGTGCCAGCAGTTACTCGGACGGGACAAATAAGGATGGCTACACCTTC	CASSYSDGTNKDGYTF
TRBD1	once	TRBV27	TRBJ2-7	TGTGCCAGCAGTATCCGGACAGGGGCGGAAGAGCAGTACTTC	CASSIRTGAEEQYF
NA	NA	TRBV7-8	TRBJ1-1	TGTGCCAGCAGCTTAGCGCGGAACGAAGCTTTCTTT	CASSLARNEAFF
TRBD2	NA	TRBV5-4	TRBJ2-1	TGTGCCAGCAGCTCGTACGGACTAGCGGGAACCTACAATGAGCAGTTCTTC	CASSSYGLAGTYNEQFF
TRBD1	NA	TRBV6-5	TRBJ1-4	TGTGCCAGTAGCATGGACAGGTGGAACGAAAAACTGTTTTTT	CASSMDRWNEKLFF
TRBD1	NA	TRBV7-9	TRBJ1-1	TGTGCCAGCAGCTTAGAGGGGGCGGGAACTGAAGCTTTCTTT	CASSLEGAGTEAFF
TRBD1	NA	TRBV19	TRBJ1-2	TGTGCCGCCAATGGCGACAGACGGGGACAGGAGAGCTATGGCTACACCTTC	CAANGDRRGQESYGYTF
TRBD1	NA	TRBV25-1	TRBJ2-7	TGTGCCAGCAGCCTCCCAGGGGGCGAGCAGTACTTC	CASSLPGGEQYF
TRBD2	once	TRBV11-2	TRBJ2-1	TGTGCCAGCAGGGCTATAGCGGGTAGTGACTACAATGAGCAGTTCTTC	CASRAIAGSDYNEQFF
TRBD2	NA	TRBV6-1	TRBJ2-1	TGTGCCAGCAGTGGCCGTAGCGGGGGGGCCTGGTACAATGAGCAGTTCTTC	CASSGRSGGAWYNEQFF
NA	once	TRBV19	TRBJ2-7	TGTGCCAGTAGTATCGGCAGGGGGGAATACGAGCAGTACTTC	CASSIGRGEYEQYF
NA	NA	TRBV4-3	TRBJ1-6	TGCGCCAGCAGCCAAGATCCAGGGATACATTCACCCCTCCACTTT	CASSQDPGIHSPLHF
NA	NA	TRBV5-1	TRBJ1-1	TGCGCCAGCAGTCCCGGTTCCCCTGAAGCTTTCTTT	CASSPGSPEAFF
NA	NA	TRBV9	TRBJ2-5	TGTGCCAGCAGCCCGACGCGGCAGGGGGAGACCCAGTACTTC	CASSPTRQGETQYF
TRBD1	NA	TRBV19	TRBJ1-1	TGTGCCAGTAGTCTCTGGGACAGGGGGCCCACTGAAGCTTTCTTT	CASSLWDRGPTEAFF
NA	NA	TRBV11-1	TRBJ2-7	TGTGCCAGCAGCTTATATGGGACACCCAGCATCGAGCAGTACTTC	CASSLYGTPSIEQYF
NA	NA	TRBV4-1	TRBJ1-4	TGCGCCAGCAGCCAATCCCTTGCGGGGGCTAATGAAAAACTGTTTTTT	CASSQSLAGANEKLFF
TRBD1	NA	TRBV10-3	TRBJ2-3	TGTGCCATCAGTGAGCGACCCCAGGGGGCTACTAACACAGATACGCAGTATTTT	CAISERPQGATNTDTQYF
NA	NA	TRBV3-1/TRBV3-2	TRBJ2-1	TGTGCCAGCAGCCAAGGGTGGGACAACAATGAGCAGTTCTTC	CASSQGWDNNEQFF
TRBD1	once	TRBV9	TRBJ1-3	TGTGCCAGCAGCGTAGAGGGGGGGACAGGGAGTGGAAACACCATATATTTT	CASSVEGGTGSGNTIYF
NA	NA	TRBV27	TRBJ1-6	TGTGCCAGCAGTTTCTTGAATTCACCCCTCCACTTT	CASSFLNSPLHF
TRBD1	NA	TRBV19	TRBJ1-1	TGTGCCAGTAGTAATCCGACAGGGCAGAACACTGAAGCTTTCTTT	CASSNPTGQNTEAFF
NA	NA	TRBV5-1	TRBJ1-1	TGCGCCAGCAGCTTGGAGGGGAGGGCTTTCTTT	CASSLEGRAFF
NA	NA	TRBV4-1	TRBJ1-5	TGCGCCAGCAGCCAAGATCGCTCTACCGGGCAGCCCCAGCATTTT	CASSQDRSTGQPQHF
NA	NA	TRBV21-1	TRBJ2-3	TGTGCCAGCAGCAAACCGGGACAGGGGAAGGGAACAGATACGCAGTATTTT	CASSKPGQGKGTDTQYF
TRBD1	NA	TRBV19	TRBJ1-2	TGTGCCAGTCTCCCGGGACAGGGTCTTCTCTGGGGCTACACCTTC	CASLPGQGLLWGYTF
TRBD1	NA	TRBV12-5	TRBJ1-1	TGTGCTAGTGGTCCGACAGGGAGAGCTGAAGCTTTCTTT	CASGPTGRAEAFF
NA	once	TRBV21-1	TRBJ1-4	TGTGCCAGCAGCAAATCCCCCCGGGCTAATGAAAAACTGTTTTTT	CASSKSPRANEKLFF
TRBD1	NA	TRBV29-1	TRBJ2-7	TGCAGCGCCCGGGACAGCTCCTACGAGCAGTACTTC	CSARDSSYEQYF
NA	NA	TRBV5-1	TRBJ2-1	TGCGCCAGCAGCTTGCAGGATGGCTATGAGCAGTTCTTC	CASSLQDGYEQFF
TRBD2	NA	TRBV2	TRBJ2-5	TGTGCCAGCAGCGGGGGGGCCGGGGAGACCCAGTACTTC	CASSGGAGETQYF
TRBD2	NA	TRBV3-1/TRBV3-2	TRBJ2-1	TGTGCCAGCAGCCAAGAGGGGGGACTAGCGGGTTACGAGCAGTTCTTC	CASSQEGGLAGYEQFF
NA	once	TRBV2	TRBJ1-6	TGTGCCAGCAGTGAAGTGTCGGGGGATTCACCCCTCCACTTT	CASSEVSGDSPLHF
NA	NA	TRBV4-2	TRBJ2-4	TGTGCCAGCAGCCAAGATGGAGGGGACAACATTCAGTACTTC	CASSQDGGDNIQYF
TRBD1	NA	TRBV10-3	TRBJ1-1	TGTGCCATCAGTGAGCGCAGACAGGGGGCGAACACTGAAGCTTTCTTT	CAISERRQGANTEAFF
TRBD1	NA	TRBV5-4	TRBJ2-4	TGTGCCAGCAGCTCCGGGACAGGGGGTCTAGCCAAAAACATTCAGTACTTC	CASSSGTGGLAKNIQYF
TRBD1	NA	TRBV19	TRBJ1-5	TGTGCCAGTCGAAACAGGGGATCAATCAATCAGCCCCAGCATTTT	CASRNRGSINQPQHF
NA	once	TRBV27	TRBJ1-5	TGTGCCAGCAGTTTACTGGGAGGCAATCAGCCCCAGCATTTT	CASSLLGGNQPQHF
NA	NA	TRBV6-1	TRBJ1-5	TGTGCCAGCAGTGAAGGGGGGGGGAGCAATCAGCCCCAGCATTTT	CASSEGGGSNQPQHF